The present T cell receptor beta chain was sequenced within a study of follicular helper T cells after annual influenza vaccination. Survey level resolution was used for TCRB sequencing. The repertoire was sequenced with immunoSEQ multiplex PCR; TCRdb's copy has only in-frame clones and lacks some. The top ten clones hold more than 1.5% of a sample with 7,300 or so clones, around four fifths of them seen once. The time point here: 2015-2016 season, 7 days after influenza vaccination. Blood volume per time point ranged from roughly 40 to 110 mL. Sample: CXCR5+ CD38- circulating T follicular helper cells from blood, taken 7 days after influenza vaccination. Described subset: circulating Tfh, non-naive CD4+CXCR5+PD-1+ (ICOS+CD38+ or ICOS-CD38-). The clonotype comes from an adult who received the influenza vaccine.

The CDR3 DNA reads TGTGCCACCAGCAGGGGGACCTCCGCAGATACGCAGTATTTT. It specifies CATSRGTSADTQYF. The chain is built from TRBV15 and TRBJ2-3; D may match TRBD1 or TRBD2 (5 bases each). Trimming cost V 3 bases and J 4 bases, with 11 bases left between them. The germline gives CDR1 LNHNV, CDR2 YYDKDF (reference sequence). This CDR3 contains 14 residues.